This T cell receptor beta chain was recovered during a study of identical twins. Study-wide points: A lower insertion count was a feature of abundant cord blood beta clonotypes, with no such feature in memory repertoires. When twins shared out-of-frame alpha sequences, those sequences had excess low generation probability.

In this sample, this clonotype turned up a few times. Its antigen is as yet unknown. Each CDR3 protein is one row after TCRdb ran MiXCR on the 5' RACE reads. The data show some 630,000 distinct CDR3 sequences, 7.1% seen once. Trimming cost V 6 bases and J 2 bases; bases outside gene matches: 6. The CDR3 totals 14 residues. CDR1 is ENHRY and CDR2 is SYGVKD in the germline V gene. This sample was shared with a second study, whose subject was yellow fever vaccine responses in identical twins.

This sequence originates from a woman aged 18-29 years in good health. The chain couples TRBV10-3 to TRBJ2-5; the match to TRBD1 covers 7 bases. Input material: PBMCs. The DNA of the CDR3 is TGTGCCATCAGCCACGGGACAGCACAAGAGACCCAGTACTTC. Its translation: CAISHGTAQETQYF.